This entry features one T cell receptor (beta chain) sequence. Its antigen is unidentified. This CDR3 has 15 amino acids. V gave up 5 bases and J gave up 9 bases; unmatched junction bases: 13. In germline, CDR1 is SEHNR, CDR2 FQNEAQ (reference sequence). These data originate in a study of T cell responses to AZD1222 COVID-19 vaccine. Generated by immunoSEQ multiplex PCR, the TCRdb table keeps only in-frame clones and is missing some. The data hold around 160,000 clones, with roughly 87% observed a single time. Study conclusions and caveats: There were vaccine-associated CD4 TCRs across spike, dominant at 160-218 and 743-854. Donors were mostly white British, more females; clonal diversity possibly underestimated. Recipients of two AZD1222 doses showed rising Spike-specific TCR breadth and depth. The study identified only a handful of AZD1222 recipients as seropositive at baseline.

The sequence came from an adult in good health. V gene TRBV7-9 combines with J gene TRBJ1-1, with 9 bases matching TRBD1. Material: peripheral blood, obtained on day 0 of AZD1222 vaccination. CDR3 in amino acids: CASSAEGTGILKAFF. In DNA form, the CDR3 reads TGTGCCAGCAGCGCCGAGGGGACAGGGATCCTTAAAGCTTTCTTT.